A selection of T cell receptor beta chains follows, all from one sample in a study of blood T cell repertoires in COVID-19. Libraries were prepared by immunoSEQ multiplex PCR; TCRdb keeps only in-frame clonotypes and omits some of them. The sample contains about 380,000 clones, more than 70% of which appear only once. Sequenced sample: PBMCs or T cells enriched from blood (not recorded which). These receptors were taken from a young man who had recovered from COVID-19. CDR3s leave out the opening cysteine and the closing phenylalanine or tryptophan. The D gene is left open where the match is weak. Clone size is stated in some rows and not others, as once, few, many or a class when expanded.

>TRBV4-1|TRBD2|-
ASSQGWGGANTQY
>TRBV7-9|-|-
ASSLHRGEKLF
>TRBV6-2/TRBV6-3|TRBD1|-
ASSSPGQVNTEAF
>TRBV10-3|-|few
AISEGQNYYGYT
>TRBV30|TRBD2|-
AWTSGKETQY
>TRBV5-3|-|-
ARSRQGYQETQY
>TRBV7-7|-|-
ASSNQDSTGELF
>TRBV7-2|TRBD1|-
ASSPGTVGEQY
>TRBV6-5|TRBD1|-
ASITIGTGIEY
>TRBV30|-|few
AWSIKDSWSGNTIY
>TRBV5-1|TRBD1|once
ASSVDSGQGTEAF
>TRBV27|-|once
ASRLRLDRGDTQY
>TRBV11-2|-|-
ASSQQGSGANVLT
>TRBV11-2|-|-
ASSFLPRLKYNEQF
>TRBV12-3/TRBV12-4|-|-
ASRSGFNTEAF
>TRBV5-4|-|few
ASSSEGKAGELF
>TRBV3-1/TRBV3-2|TRBD1|once
ASSYRQGLDGYT
>TRBV10-3|-|once
AISEGSWYNEQF
>TRBV11-2|-|-
ASGPGFAGGQPQH
>TRBV6-2/TRBV6-3|-|-
ASSPSNRANSPLH
>TRBV19|-|-
ASSPQEGLNYNEQF
>TRBV4-1|-|once
ASSQVHSTYEQY
>TRBV2|-|-
ASGGLLSGNTIY
>TRBV4-2|-|-
ASSQERYHQPQH
>TRBV6-5|-|-
ASGRQNYGYT
>TRBV2|-|-
ASSPDNYGETQY
>TRBV29-1|TRBD1|-
SVEDFGTGYNEQF
>TRBV5-1|-|-
ASSSAADYEQY
>TRBV7-3|TRBD1|-
ASSFAGGTEAF